This T cell receptor (beta chain) derives from a study of cytomegalovirus exposure and HLA in healthy donors. General study results and limits: The study assumed roughly uniform donor sequencing depth for presence/absence analyses. Cytomegalovirus-associated status was assigned to more than 150 TCR beta chains. Sequence variants that were highly shared formed a cluster that was likely a sequencing artifact.

V lost 5 bases, J lost 0 bases, and 13 bases lay in between. This CDR3 has 14 residues. From germline, CDR1 is SQVTM and CDR2 ANQGSEA. The PCR used 60 Vbeta and 13 Jbeta primers. The method was immunoSEQ multiplex PCR; TCRdb's version includes in-frame clones alone and lacks a portion of them. Of about 100,000 clones in the sample, 60% to 80% are singletons; the top ten hold around 5%. About this clone itself: What it binds is unknown.

The chain combines TRBV29-1 with TRBJ1-1; D may be TRBD1 (6 bases). This sequence was found in a young woman in good health and CMV-seropositive. Source material: PBMCs. The CDR3 nucleotides read TGCAGCGTTAACCGACGGGACATGAACACTGAAGCTTTCTTT. The encoded protein is CSVNRRDMNTEAFF.